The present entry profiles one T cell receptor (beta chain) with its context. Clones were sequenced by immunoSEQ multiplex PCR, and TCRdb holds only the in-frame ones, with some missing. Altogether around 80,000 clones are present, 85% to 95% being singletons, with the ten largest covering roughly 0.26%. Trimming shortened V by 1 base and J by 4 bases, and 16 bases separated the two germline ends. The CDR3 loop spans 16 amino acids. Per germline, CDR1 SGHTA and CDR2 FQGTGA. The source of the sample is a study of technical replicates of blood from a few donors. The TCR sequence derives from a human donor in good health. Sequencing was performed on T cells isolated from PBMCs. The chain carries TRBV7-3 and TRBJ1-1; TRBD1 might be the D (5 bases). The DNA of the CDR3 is TGTGCCAGCAGCTTAAATCAAGGAGGGGTCGGCACTGAAGCTTTCTTT. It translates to CASSLNQGGVGTEAFF.